The 26 T cell receptor beta chains listed next were all sequenced from one sample in a study of blood T cell repertoires in COVID-19. Here immunoSEQ multiplex PCR was the method, and the copy in TCRdb shows in-frame clones only, minus some. The table includes fewer than 350,000 clones, around nine tenths detected once. Sequenced input: PBMCs or T cells enriched from blood (not recorded which). The receptors here all came from a woman between 40 and 55 years old who had recovered from COVID-19.

The count of this clone is one. The chain uses TRBV4-3 and TRBJ1-1; TRBD1 matches 7 bases. CDR1 LGHNA and CDR2 YSLEER come from the germline V gene. V was clipped by 1 base and J by 5 bases; unmatched bases: 10. This CDR3 comprises 16 residues. The CDR3 here is CASSQGARGSGTEAFF. DNA for the CDR3: TGCGCCAGCAGCCAAGGTGCCAGGGGGTCGGGGACTGAAGCTTTCTTT.

The chain links TRBV15 to TRBJ1-2; D possibly corresponds to TRBD1 (6 bases). V was clipped by 2 bases and J by 7 bases, with 17 bases between them. This CDR3 is built from 15 residues. From germline, CDR1 is LNHNV and CDR2 YYDKDF (reference sequence). In DNA form, the CDR3 reads TGTGCCACCAGCAGACAATCAAGGGGGGGAGCTGGCTACACCTTC. Its protein is CATSRQSRGGAGYTF.

V gene TRBV7-8 combines with J gene TRBJ2-2, with 8 bases matching TRBD1. The trim removed 6 bases at V and 0 bases at J, leaving 12 bases unmatched. Per the germline V gene, CDR1 is SGHVS and CDR2 is FQNEAQ. The CDR3 spans 18 residues. CDR3 coding DNA: TGTGCCAGCAGGAAAGGGACAGGCAGAGCCACGAACACCGGGGAGCTGTTTTTT. This codes for CASRKGTGRATNTGELFF.

The chain employs TRBV7-9 and TRBJ2-3; 7 nucleotides line up with TRBD1. The J segment lost 1 base and the V segment lost 3 bases, leaving 4 bases of the junction unmatched. The CDR3 consists of 15 residues. Germline V gene data show CDR1 as SEHNR and CDR2 as FQNEAQ (reference sequence). The DNA of the CDR3 is TGTGCCAGCAGCTTGCTGCAGGGGGGCACAGATACGCAGTATTTT. Translation gives CASSLLQGGTDTQYF.

This rearrangement joins TRBV18 to TRBJ2-7; TRBD1 agrees at 9 bases. The CDR3 is 13 residues long. The J segment lost 7 bases and the V segment lost 3 bases, leaving 4 bases of the junction unmatched. The germline V gene has CDR1 KGHSH and CDR2 LQKENI. This CDR3 reads CASSPRTGDEQYF. The CDR3 nucleotides are TGTGCCAGCTCACCCAGGACAGGGGATGAGCAGTACTTC.

This clone was observed once. CDR3: CASTPGTSGRGTDTQYF. In DNA form, the CDR3 reads TGTGCCAGCACACCCGGGACTAGCGGGAGGGGCACAGATACGCAGTATTTT. The V gene is TRBV7-8, the J gene TRBJ2-3, with 16 bases aligning to TRBD2. The CDR3 runs to 17 residues. Trimming took 7 bases from V and 1 from J; bases not matched to a gene: 5. CDR1 is SGHVS and CDR2 is FQNEAQ in the germline V gene. The whole variable domain, remainder taken from reference TRBV7-8 and TRBJ2-3, is GAGVSQSPRYKVAKRGQDVALRCDPISGHVSLFWYQQALGQGPEFLTYFQNEAQLDKSGLPSDRFFAERPEGSVSTLKIQRTQQEDSAVYLCASTPGTSGRGTDTQYFGPGTRLTVL.

The chain recombines TRBV5-5 with TRBJ1-2; D not resolved. Germline V gives CDR1 SGHKS, CDR2 YYEKEE (reference sequence). Trimming removed 0 bases at V and 4 bases at J, with 10 bases between. This CDR3 contains 14 residues. CDR3 residues: CASSLDRDGYGYTF. The CDR3 nucleotides are TGTGCCAGCAGCTTGGACAGAGACGGCTATGGCTACACCTTC.

The rearrangement links TRBV4-3 to TRBJ2-1; unclear D gene. Trimming removed 0 bases at V and 0 bases at J, with 9 bases between. Per the germline V gene, CDR1 is LGHNA and CDR2 is YSLEER. CDR3 length: 16 amino acids. CDR3 coding DNA: TGCGCCAGCAGCCAAGATCCCCCTAGCTCCTACAATGAGCAGTTCTTC. Translation gives CASSQDPPSSYNEQFF.

This sequence joins TRBV18 and TRBJ2-7, with D maybe TRBD1 (6 bases). CDR3 length: 13 residues. Germline V CDR1 and CDR2: KGHSH, LQKENI. V was trimmed by 1 base and J by 3 bases, leaving 7 bases between them. The CDR3 spells CASSPRGHYEQYF. CDR3 nucleotide sequence: TGTGCCAGCTCACCACGGGGACACTACGAGCAGTACTTC.

The genes are TRBV6-5 and TRBJ2-7; TRBD1 aligns across 9 bases. CDR3 length equals 14 residues. V gave up 6 bases and J gave up 2 bases; unmatched junction bases: 5. Germline CDR1 reads MNHEY; CDR2 reads SVGAGI. CDR3 region: CASSGDRETYEQYF. In nucleotides, the CDR3 is TGTGCCAGCAGCGGGGACAGGGAGACCTACGAGCAGTACTTC.

This clone has only one observation. The chain employs TRBV4-3 and TRBJ2-5, with 13 bases fitting TRBD2. This CDR3 has 16 residues. CDR1 and CDR2 from the germline V gene are LGHNA and YSLEER. Trimming at V came to 1 base and at J to 4 bases, leaving 3 bases not matched to a gene. The CDR3 DNA sequence: TGCGCCAGCAGCCAAGGACTAGCGGGAGGTTCAGAGACCCAGTACTTC. Amino acids: CASSQGLAGGSETQYF.

The chain uses TRBV19 and TRBJ1-6; D unresolved. CDR1 is LNHDA, CDR2 SQIVND, per germline (reference sequence). Deletions cut 5 bases from V and 0 bases from J, with 5 bases between. The CDR3 is 14 amino acids. CDR3 residues: CASSRSSYNSPLHF. The CDR3 DNA reads TGTGCCAGTAGTCGGAGCTCCTATAATTCACCCCTCCACTTT.

V is TRBV7-2 and J is TRBJ2-5; 9 nucleotides match TRBD1. Trimming took 6 bases from V and 3 from J; bases not matched to a gene: 8. The CDR3 is 15 amino acids. Germline V lookup: CDR1 SGHTA, CDR2 FQGNSA. The CDR3 DNA follows: TGTGCCAGCAGTCCCGCCGGGACAGGGAAAGAGACCCAGTACTTC. Amino acid sequence: CASSPAGTGKETQYF.

The V call is TRBV5-5, the J call TRBJ2-4, with D uncertain. Trimming cost V 0 bases and J 2 bases, with 15 bases left between them. Per germline, CDR1 SGHKS and CDR2 YYEKEE (reference sequence). This CDR3 has 17 amino acids. As DNA, the CDR3 is TGTGCCAGCAGCTTGGAAAGGTACCATGGGCCCAAAAACATTCAGTACTTC. Translating gives CASSLERYHGPKNIQYF.

The chain couples TRBV11-2 to TRBJ2-7; TRBD1 matches at 9 bases. The CDR3 loop spans 14 amino acids. Germline CDR1 and CDR2: SGHAT and FQNNGV. After removal of 8 bases from V and 5 bases from J, the junction contained 10 bases not matched to a gene. This CDR3 reads CASSTGTGKDEQYF. For the CDR3, the DNA is TGTGCCAGCTCTACCGGGACAGGGAAGGACGAGCAGTACTTC.

The CDR3 loop reads CATEWRETDTQYF. The CDR3 coding sequence is TGCGCCACGGAGTGGCGGGAGACCGATACGCAGTATTTT. This chain joins TRBV10-1 and TRBJ2-3, with TRBD2 identical over 7 bases. Losses at the gene ends were 10 bases for V and 6 bases for J; bases not matched to a gene: 10. The CDR3 spans 13 residues. In germline, CDR1 is WNHNN, CDR2 SYGVQD (reference sequence).

The rearrangement uses TRBV2 and TRBJ1-5; D gene ambiguous. Trimming shortened V by 2 bases and J by 9 bases, and 11 bases separated the two germline ends. The CDR3 has 13 amino acids. Per the germline V gene, CDR1 is SNHLY and CDR2 is FYNNEI. The CDR3 nucleotides read TGTGCCAGCAGTGAACCGGCAGCAGGGCCCCAGCATTTT. Encoded protein: CASSEPAAGPQHF. Drawing the rest from reference TRBV2 and TRBJ1-5, the complete variable domain is EPEVTQTPSHQVTQMGQEVILRCVPISNHLYFYWYRQILGQKVEFLVSFYNNEISEKSEIFDDQFSVERPDGSNFTLKIRSTKLEDSAMYFCASSEPAAGPQHFGDGTRLSIL.

The V and J genes are TRBV6-5 and TRBJ1-2; 9 nucleotides align to TRBD1. The CDR3 extends over 15 amino acids. Trimming took 0 bases from V and 6 from J; bases not matched to a gene: 5. The V gene's germline CDR1 is MNHEY and CDR2 SVGAGI. The CDR3 sequence is CASSYSVGTGHGYTF. The CDR3 DNA is TGTGCCAGCAGTTACTCTGTCGGGACAGGGCATGGCTACACCTTC.

This chain links TRBV7-2 with TRBJ1-2; 9 bases align to TRBD1. Germline V lookup: CDR1 SGHTA, CDR2 FQGNSA. Trimming cost V 4 bases and J 6 bases; bases outside gene matches: 3. This CDR3 comprises 13 residues. CDR3 coding DNA: TGTGCCAGCAGCTCCCGGACAGGGGATGGCTACACCTTC. Encoded protein: CASSSRTGDGYTF.

The chain employs TRBV4-1 and TRBJ2-7; 8 bases agree with TRBD1. V lost 4 bases to trimming and J lost 6 bases; unmatched junction nucleotides: 11. Germline V CDR1 and CDR2: MGHRA, YSYEKL. The CDR3 runs to 15 residues. This chain's CDR3 is CASSLYPGQGSEQYF. The CDR3 DNA reads TGCGCCAGCAGCCTCTACCCTGGACAGGGAAGCGAGCAGTACTTC.

The chain combines TRBV9 with TRBJ2-3; 8 positions match TRBD2. The junction had 6 bases not matched to a gene; V was cut back by 2 bases and J by 4 bases. Germline values: CDR1 SGDLS, CDR2 YYNGEE. The CDR3 length is 15 residues. The CDR3: CASSVSSGNADTQYF. The CDR3 DNA sequence: TGTGCCAGCAGCGTCAGTAGCGGGAATGCAGATACGCAGTATTTT. The full variable domain, its missing parts supplied by reference TRBV9 and TRBJ2-3, is DSGVTQTPKHLITATGQRVTLRCSPRSGDLSVYWYQQSLDQGLQFLIQYYNGEERAKGNILERFSAQQFPDLHSELNLSSLELGDSALYFCASSVSSGNADTQYFGPGTRLTVL.

This clone was observed a single time. The chain uses TRBV28 and TRBJ2-3; D gene uncertain. Per the germline V gene, CDR1 is MDHEN and CDR2 is SYDVKM. The V end lost 6 bases, the J end lost 0 bases, and 7 bases lay between the germline ends. CDR3 length: 13 amino acids. DNA for the CDR3: TGTGCCAGCAGCCGCTATAGCACAGATACGCAGTATTTT. Protein sequence: CASSRYSTDTQYF.

J is TRBJ2-5 and V is TRBV27; 9 positions match TRBD1. J was trimmed by 5 bases and V by 6 bases; bases with no gene match: 10. The V gene's germline CDR1 is MNHEY and CDR2 SMNVEV (reference sequence). The CDR3 totals 15 residues. CDR3 nucleotide sequence: TGTGCCAGCAGCCTAGGGACAGGGCAGAGGGAGACCCAGTACTTC. Amino acids: CASSLGTGQRETQYF.

J is TRBJ1-3 and V is TRBV2; 10 bases map to TRBD1. The CDR3 totals 17 residues. After removal of 6 bases from V and 4 bases from J, the junction contained 12 bases not matched to a gene. Per the germline V gene, CDR1 is SNHLY and CDR2 is FYNNEI. The CDR3 bases are TGTGCCAGCAGGCCCGGGACAGGGGAGGTAAACGGAAACACCATATATTTT. It is translated as CASRPGTGEVNGNTIYF.

The chain recombines TRBV7-9 with TRBJ2-5; the match to TRBD2 covers 9 bases. This CDR3 comprises 16 residues. The V and J ends lost 5 bases and 5 bases, in that order; junction bases with no gene match: 12. CDR1 SEHNR and CDR2 FQNEAQ come from the germline V gene (reference sequence). The CDR3 DNA reads as TGTGCCAGCAGCCCGCCGGGCGGGAGGGCCGGGGAGACCCAGTACTTC. The encoded protein is CASSPPGGRAGETQYF.

The chain has TRBV4-1 and TRBJ2-5; D may be TRBD1 (7 bases). Trimming pared 0 bases from V and 4 bases from J, leaving 15 bases between. The CDR3 is 16 amino acids. Germline values: CDR1 MGHRA, CDR2 YSYEKL. DNA for the CDR3: TGCGCCAGCAGCCAAGAGGCTCAGGGGGGACTAGAGACCCAGTACTTC. Translation: CASSQEAQGGLETQYF.